The following is a TCR beta chain sequence with its context. The antigen is not known. The data were taken from a study of Ad26.COV2.S vaccination and SARS-CoV-2 variants. Overall study findings and caveats: Placebo recipients had lower spike-specific TCR breadth than vaccine recipients.

The treatment was: around 19 received Ad26.COV2.S at low or high dose, single or two shots; roughly five received placebo; per-sample allocation not given. The study sampled participants on day 63 after the first vaccine or placebo injection. There are 15 residues in the CDR3. The V gene's germline CDR1 is SGHRS and CDR2 YFSETQ. V was pared by 2 bases and J by 3 bases, with 8 bases of the junction left unmatched. The data were produced by immunoSEQ multiplex PCR, yet TCRdb's version contains in-frame clones alone and is incomplete. The sample contains about 410,000 clones, around 91% of which appear only once.

The material sequenced was peripheral blood, taken in a trial of Ad26.COV2.S vaccine versus placebo. The source of this sequence is a person between 18 and 59 years old who received the Ad26.COV2.S COVID-19 vaccine or a placebo. The gene calls are TRBV5-1 and TRBJ2-7, with TRBD2 identical over 7 bases. This CDR3 is CASSLGLAVYYEQYF. As DNA, the CDR3 is TGCGCCAGCAGCTTAGGGCTAGCGGTTTACTACGAGCAGTACTTC.